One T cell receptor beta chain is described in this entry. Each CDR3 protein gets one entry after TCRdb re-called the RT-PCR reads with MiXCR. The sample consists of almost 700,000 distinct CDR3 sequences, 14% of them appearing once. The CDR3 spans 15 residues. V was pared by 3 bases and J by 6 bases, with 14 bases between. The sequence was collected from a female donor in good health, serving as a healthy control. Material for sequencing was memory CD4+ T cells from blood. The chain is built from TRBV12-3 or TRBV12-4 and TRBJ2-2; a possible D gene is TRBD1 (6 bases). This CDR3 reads CASSLATGFAGELFF. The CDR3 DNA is TGTGCCAGCAGTTTGGCCACAGGGTTTGCCGGGGAGCTGTTTTTT.